These T cell receptor beta chains were read from a single sample in a study of somatic mutations in cytotoxic T cells in rheumatoid arthritis. Sequencing was performed with immunoSEQ multiplex PCR; in TCRdb, only in-frame clones are kept and a portion is missing. This sample has around 6,800 clones; around three quarters occur once, and the top ten carry more than 15%. Sequencing was performed on CD8+ T cells sorted from blood. All receptors come from an adult with rheumatoid arthritis. CDR3s include the opening cysteine and the closing phenylalanine or tryptophan. The order of the fields is J gene, D gene, V gene, CDR3 length, clone size, CDR3 protein, CDR3 DNA. The D gene is left open where the match is weak. Size tells how often a clone was seen (once, few, many) or the class of an expanded clone, and some rows leave it out.

TRBJ2-7 NA TRBV9 16 NA CASSPPPGHRSYEQYF TGTGCCAGCAGCCCTCCCCCGGGACATCGCTCCTACGAGCAGTACTTC
TRBJ1-5 NA TRBV7-2 14 NA CASSPGMGNQPQHF TGTGCCAGCAGCCCCGGGATGGGCAATCAGCCCCAGCATTTT
TRBJ1-5 NA TRBV7-9 15 NA CASSLGDLRGQPQHF TGTGCCAGCAGCTTAGGGGACCTACGGGGCCAGCCCCAGCATTTT
TRBJ1-3 TRBD1 TRBV13 15 NA CASSLSRGPGNTIYF TGTGCCAGCAGCTTAAGCAGGGGGCCTGGAAACACCATATATTTT
TRBJ1-1 NA TRBV9 12 NA CASSSGSHEAFF TGTGCCAGCAGCAGCGGGTCCCATGAAGCTTTCTTT
TRBJ1-4 NA TRBV30 14 once CACTTIRSNEKLFF TGTGCCTGCACGACAATCCGGTCAAATGAAAAACTGTTTTTT
TRBJ1-1 TRBD1 TRBV27 13 NA CASSPYDRDEAFF TGTGCCAGCAGTCCCTACGACAGGGATGAAGCTTTCTTT
TRBJ2-3 TRBD2 TRBV7-3 14 medium-sized CASSLSGREDTQYF TGTGCCAGCAGTCTTAGCGGGAGGGAAGATACGCAGTATTTT
TRBJ2-1 TRBD1 TRBV5-1 14 NA CTSSVGQGYNEQFF TGCACCAGCAGCGTAGGACAGGGGTACAATGAGCAGTTCTTC
TRBJ2-7 NA TRBV7-2 15 NA CASSLLGLYTYEQYF TGTGCCAGCAGCTTACTAGGGTTATACACCTACGAGCAGTACTTC
TRBJ2-3 TRBD1 TRBV6-6 15 NA CASSSGTGDTDTQYF TGTGCCAGCAGTTCCGGGACAGGGGACACAGATACGCAGTATTTT
TRBJ1-3 TRBD1 TRBV15 14 few CATSGDRGGNTIYF TGTGCCACCAGCGGCGACAGGGGAGGAAACACCATATATTTT
TRBJ1-4 NA TRBV7-9 16 NA CASSWGSGDPGEKLFF TGTGCCAGCAGCTGGGGATCTGGGGACCCTGGTGAAAAACTGTTTTTT
TRBJ1-4 NA TRBV2 14 NA CASTEGGIREKLFF TGTGCCAGCACCGAGGGGGGGATTAGGGAAAAACTGTTTTTT
TRBJ2-3 TRBD2 TRBV5-1 16 NA CASSPGLAGVRDTQYF TGCGCCAGCAGTCCGGGACTAGCGGGAGTTCGAGATACGCAGTATTTT
TRBJ2-6 NA TRBV30 16 once CAWTPRAGTGANVLTF TGTGCCTGGACCCCCCGGGCAGGTACTGGGGCCAACGTCCTGACTTTC
TRBJ1-6 TRBD1 TRBV4-2 17 NA CASSQDRTGDLRSPLHF TGTGCCAGCAGCCAAGATCGGACAGGGGATCTCCGTTCACCCCTCCACTTT
TRBJ1-6 TRBD1 TRBV27 12 NA CASRTGRSPLHF TGTGCCAGCAGGACAGGGAGATCACCCCTCCACTTT
TRBJ1-2 NA TRBV7-8 14 NA CASSLVRQNYGYTF TGTGCCAGCAGCTTAGTAAGACAGAACTATGGCTACACCTTC
TRBJ1-4 NA TRBV29-1 12 NA CSVRGVGEKLFF TGCAGCGTTCGGGGAGTGGGTGAAAAACTGTTTTTT
TRBJ2-2 NA TRBV28 16 NA CASSFQGRANTGELFF TGTGCCAGCAGTTTCCAGGGCCGGGCGAACACCGGGGAGCTGTTTTTT
TRBJ2-2 NA TRBV27 17 NA CASSPRGFTGNTGELFF TGTGCCAGCAGTCCAAGGGGGTTCACGGGGAACACCGGGGAGCTGTTTTTT
TRBJ2-1 NA TRBV5-1 15 NA CASSFSPPETNEQFF TGCGCCAGCAGCTTTAGCCCCCCTGAAACCAATGAGCAGTTCTTC
TRBJ2-7 TRBD1 TRBV4-1 15 NA CASSPNSQGLDEQYF TGCGCCAGCAGCCCGAATTCACAGGGGTTGGACGAGCAGTACTTC
TRBJ2-7 NA TRBV2 15 NA CASRATGTLPYEQYF TGTGCCAGCAGGGCCACCGGGACTTTACCCTACGAGCAGTACTTC
TRBJ2-7 TRBD1 TRBV7-8 15 once CASRSTGPLSYEQYF TGTGCCAGCAGATCGACAGGGCCCCTCTCCTACGAGCAGTACTTC
TRBJ2-7 NA TRBV7-6 14 NA CASSPDLSSYEQYF TGTGCCAGCAGCCCAGACCTTTCCTCCTACGAGCAGTACTTC
TRBJ1-1 TRBD1 TRBV4-3 14 NA CASSPYSDRGEAFF TGCGCCAGCAGCCCCTACTCAGACAGGGGCGAAGCTTTCTTT
TRBJ2-1 TRBD2 TRBV29-1 13 NA CSVVPSGYNEQFF TGCAGCGTTGTCCCTAGCGGATACAATGAGCAGTTCTTC
TRBJ2-3 TRBD1 TRBV27 16 NA CASSPRDRSHTDTQYF TGTGCCAGCAGTCCCCGGGACAGGAGCCACACAGATACGCAGTATTTT
TRBJ1-1 TRBD1 TRBV7-9 13 NA CASRRQGRDEAFF TGTGCCAGCAGGAGACAGGGGCGGGATGAAGCTTTCTTT
TRBJ1-1 NA TRBV7-9 15 NA CASSSREDVNTEAFF TGTGCCAGCAGCTCTAGAGAAGACGTTAACACTGAAGCTTTCTTT
TRBJ2-7 NA TRBV29-1 12 NA CSVRDGVHEQYF TGCAGCGTGCGGGACGGTGTCCACGAGCAGTACTTC
TRBJ1-1 NA TRBV7-9 15 NA CASSLVTGWNTEAFF TGTGCCAGCAGCTTAGTAACCGGGTGGAACACTGAAGCTTTCTTT
TRBJ1-6 NA TRBV5-6 16 NA CASSLGVQGIRSPLHF TGTGCCAGCAGCTTAGGGGTACAGGGAATTCGCTCACCCCTCCACTTT
TRBJ2-1 NA TRBV7-9 12 NA CASSSDLGEQFF TGTGCCAGCAGCTCCGATCTAGGTGAGCAGTTCTTC
TRBJ2-1 NA TRBV7-3 13 NA CASSFGQYNEQFF TGTGCCAGCAGCTTCGGACAGTACAATGAGCAGTTCTTC
TRBJ2-7 TRBD2 TRBV6-5 15 few CASSSGASGGVEQYF TGTGCCAGCAGTAGTGGAGCTAGCGGGGGAGTCGAGCAGTACTTC
TRBJ2-7 NA TRBV15 13 medium-sized CATSRKGVGEQYF TGTGCCACCAGCCGAAAGGGAGTGGGGGAGCAGTACTTC
TRBJ2-3 TRBD1 TRBV2 13 NA CASTGQVTDTQYF TGTGCCAGCACGGGACAGGTCACAGATACGCAGTATTTT
TRBJ1-1 NA TRBV16 13 NA CASSRGPNTEAFF TGTGCCAGCAGCAGAGGACCGAACACTGAAGCTTTCTTT
TRBJ2-7 TRBD1 TRBV4-3 17 once CASSQDYWTGAAYEQYF TGCGCCAGCAGCCAAGACTACTGGACAGGGGCTGCCTACGAGCAGTACTTC
TRBJ2-3 NA TRBV27 14 NA CASSLSWGPNTQYF TGTGCCAGCAGTTTATCGTGGGGGCCGAATACGCAGTATTTT
TRBJ2-3 NA TRBV5-6 14 NA CASSLVGYGDTQYF TGTGCCAGCAGCTTGGTTGGGTACGGAGATACGCAGTATTTT